These 28 T cell receptor beta chains originate from one sample sequenced in a study of T cell responses to AZD1222 COVID-19 vaccine. Libraries were prepared by immunoSEQ multiplex PCR; TCRdb keeps only in-frame clonotypes and omits some of them. This sample has about 110,000 clones; more than 70% occur once, and the top ten carry roughly 3.2%. Here the sequenced sample was peripheral blood, taken on day 0 of MenACWY control vaccination. These receptor sequences come from an adult in good health.

The chain is built from TRBV19 and TRBJ1-5, with 8 bases that match TRBD1. This CDR3 comprises 13 residues. Losses at the gene ends were 5 bases for V and 10 bases for J; bases not matched to a gene: 7. Looked up from germline, CDR1 is LNHDA and CDR2 is SQIVND (reference sequence). The CDR3 sequence is CASSQGQALPQHF. CDR3 bases: TGTGCCAGTAGTCAGGGACAGGCCCTTCCCCAGCATTTT. The full variable domain, its missing parts supplied by reference TRBV19 and TRBJ1-5, is DGGITQSPKYLFRKEGQNVTLSCEQNLNHDAMYWYRQDPGQGLRLIYYSQIVNDFQKGDIAEGYSVSREKKESFPLTVTSAQKNPTAFYLCASSQGQALPQHFGDGTRLSIL.

The rearrangement joins TRBV19 to TRBJ2-5, with D maybe TRBD1 (5 bases). Germline V CDR1 and CDR2: LNHDA, SQIVND (reference sequence). V lost 5 bases to trimming and J lost 4 bases, with 11 bases between them. The CDR3 is 13 residues long. The CDR3 region has the DNA TGTGCCAGTAGTTGGGGAAGGGGAGAGACCCAGTACTTC. Translating it yields CASSWGRGETQYF.

This chain connects TRBV11-3 to TRBJ1-2; D call uncertain. Germline CDR1 reads SGHNT; CDR2 reads YENEEA. V was cut by 5 bases and J by 8 bases, with 12 bases left in between. CDR3 size: 12 residues. As DNA, the CDR3 is TGTGCCAGCAGCCCCAGTGGGAGAGGCTACACCTTC. It yields the protein CASSPSGRGYTF. Variable domain in full (rest from reference TRBV11-3 and TRBJ1-2): EAGVVQSPRYKIIEKKQPVAFWCNPISGHNTLYWYLQNLGQGPELLIRYENEEAVDDSQLPKDRFSAERLKGVDSTLKIQPAELGDSAVYLCASSPSGRGYTFGSGTRLTVV.

The J gene is TRBJ2-7, the V gene TRBV13; weak D call: TRBD1 (6 bases). Germline V gives CDR1 PRHDT, CDR2 FYEKMQ (reference sequence). The V and J ends lost 4 bases and 0 bases respectively, with 10 bases between them. This CDR3 has 14 residues. The CDR3 loop is CASSSDRNSYEQYF. The CDR3 DNA follows: TGTGCCAGCAGCTCCGACAGGAACTCCTACGAGCAGTACTTC.

The V gene is TRBV28, the J gene TRBJ1-2; D is unclear. Looked up from germline, CDR1 is MDHEN and CDR2 is SYDVKM. This CDR3 is 11 amino acids long. V lost 8 bases and J 8 bases, leaving 12 bases between the germline ends. The DNA for the CDR3 is TGTGCCAGCGGCCTACTTAGGGGCTACACCTTC. This codes for CASGLLRGYTF.

CDR3 loop: CASSLSGQGGNYGYTF. The CDR3 bases are TGTGCCAGCAGTTTATCTGGCCAGGGGGGTAACTATGGCTACACCTTC. The gene calls are TRBV27 and TRBJ1-2, with TRBD1 matching 7 bases. The CDR3 spans 16 residues. Trimming at V came to 0 bases and at J to 1 base, leaving 5 bases not matched to a gene. Germline CDR1 reads MNHEY; CDR2 reads SMNVEV (reference sequence).

V is TRBV4-1 and J is TRBJ2-3, with unresolved D. The CDR3 is made up of 11 amino acids. V gave up 0 bases and J gave up 9 bases, with 4 bases separating them. Germline CDR1 is MGHRA and CDR2 is YSYEKL. The chain's CDR3 is CASSQEWTQYF. In DNA form, the CDR3 reads TGCGCCAGCAGCCAAGAATGGACGCAGTATTTT.

The chain combines TRBV2 with TRBJ2-3; 10 nucleotides align to TRBD1. Per germline, CDR1 SNHLY and CDR2 FYNNEI. The CDR3 is 16 amino acids. Unmatched junction bases numbered 7, after V lost 6 bases and J lost 1 base. This CDR3 is CASRGAGTGGTDTQYF. The CDR3 DNA sequence: TGTGCCAGCAGGGGAGCCGGGACAGGGGGCACAGATACGCAGTATTTT.

The rearrangement uses TRBV5-1 and TRBJ2-2; 10 nucleotides line up with TRBD1. V shed 4 bases and J 4 bases; nucleotides not matched to a gene: 7. The length of the CDR3 is 16 residues. Per the germline V gene, CDR1 is SGHRS and CDR2 is YFSETQ. As DNA, the CDR3 is TGCGCCAGCAGCCCCTTCGACAGGGGGCTCACCGGGGAGCTGTTTTTT. It specifies CASSPFDRGLTGELFF.

The chain combines TRBV19 with TRBJ2-7, with 12 bases aligning to TRBD1. CDR1 and CDR2 from the germline V gene are LNHDA and SQIVND (reference sequence). The CDR3 totals 14 residues. V gave up 7 bases and J gave up 7 bases; unmatched junction bases: 8. CDR3 loop: CASTKGQGAGEQYF. DNA of the CDR3: TGTGCCAGTACCAAGGGACAGGGGGCGGGGGAGCAGTACTTC.

The V and J genes are TRBV30 and TRBJ1-2; the match to TRBD1 covers 8 bases. This CDR3 is built from 18 residues. The ends lost 2 bases at V and 2 bases at J; junction bases unmatched: 16. The germline gives CDR1 GTSNPN, CDR2 SVGIG (reference sequence). CDR3 amino acids: CAWSIQVRTGTENYGYTF. CDR3 DNA sequence: TGTGCCTGGAGTATCCAAGTACGGACAGGGACAGAGAACTATGGCTACACCTTC.

J is TRBJ1-4 and V is TRBV10-1; 8 positions match TRBD1. Germline trimming cut 9 bases from V and 0 bases from J; bases unmatched to any gene: 15. The CDR3 extends over 18 amino acids. Germline assignment: CDR1 WNHNN and CDR2 SYGVQD (reference sequence). The CDR3 loop reads CASRRQGRPPATNEKLFF. The CDR3 DNA is TGCGCCAGTAGACGACAGGGGCGACCCCCTGCAACTAATGAAAAACTGTTTTTT.

V gene TRBV6-6 combines with J gene TRBJ2-5; the D gene could be TRBD1 or TRBD2 (5 bases each). Trimming removed 10 bases from V and 5 bases from J, with 14 bases in between. Germline CDR1 and CDR2: MNHNY and SVGAGI (reference sequence). This CDR3 is built from 12 residues. The CDR3 reads CATGPGRETQYF. In DNA form, the CDR3 reads TGTGCCACCGGCCCGGGACGGGAGACCCAGTACTTC.

This sequence joins TRBV6-5 and TRBJ1-5, with 9 bases that match TRBD1. Germline CDR1 is MNHEY and CDR2 is SVGAGI. Losses at the gene ends were 4 bases for V and 0 bases for J; bases not matched to a gene: 4. The CDR3 length is 16 residues. Here the CDR3 DNA reads TGTGCCAGCAGTTCTGACAGGGGGAATAGCAATCAGCCCCAGCATTTT. Its protein product is CASSSDRGNSNQPQHF.

CDR3 sequence reads: CASSLSSTEAFF. As DNA, the CDR3 is TGTGCCAGCAGTCTTAGCAGCACTGAAGCTTTCTTT. This chain joins TRBV12-3 or TRBV12-4 and TRBJ1-1; no reliable D call. The V and J ends lost 5 bases and 4 bases respectively, with 8 bases between them. The CDR3 is 12 amino acids.

V is TRBV3-1 (or the pseudogene TRBV3-2) and J is TRBJ1-2; the D is unclear. Trimming pared 1 base from V and 1 base from J, leaving 7 bases between. Per the germline V gene, CDR1 is LGHDT and CDR2 is YNNKEL (reference sequence). The CDR3 sequence is 14 residues long. CDR3 sequence (DNA): TGTGCCAGCAGCCAAGGGCAGATTAACTATGGCTACACCTTC. It is translated as CASSQGQINYGYTF.

The chain carries TRBV2 and TRBJ2-1; 11 bases match TRBD2. Germline-derived CDR1 and CDR2 are SNHLY and FYNNEI. V shed 4 bases and J 7 bases; nucleotides not matched to a gene: 6. CDR3 length equals 15 residues. CDR3 in amino acids: CASSASSGGWNEQFF. CDR3 nucleotide sequence: TGTGCCAGCAGTGCCTCTAGCGGGGGGTGGAATGAGCAGTTCTTC.

This chain connects TRBV12-1 to TRBJ2-1; TRBD2, the table's D call, lacks a check against the DNA. TRBV12-1 is a recognized pseudogene. The CDR3 length is 16 residues. In DNA, the CDR3 is TGTGCCAGCAGCTTTGGTGGTAGCGGGACTAACAATGAGCAGTTCTTC. Encoded protein: CASSFGGSGTNNEQFF.

The V and J genes are TRBV5-1 and TRBJ2-1; TRBD2 matches at 8 bases. Unmatched junction bases numbered 4, after V lost 7 bases and J lost 1 base. Germline loops: CDR1 SGHRS, CDR2 YFSETQ. The CDR3 loop spans 14 amino acids. The CDR3 DNA sequence: TGCGCCAGCCAAACGGGGGGGTCCTACAATGAGCAGTTCTTC. Its protein product is CASQTGGSYNEQFF.

This chain links TRBV6-5 with TRBJ1-2; D uncertain. V dropped 6 bases and J dropped 0 bases, with 8 bases sitting between them. There are 13 residues in the CDR3. Germline CDR1 reads MNHEY; CDR2 reads SVGAGI. Here the CDR3 reads CASSRTANYGYTF. The CDR3 region has the DNA TGTGCCAGCAGCCGCACGGCTAACTATGGCTACACCTTC.

V and J are TRBV18 and TRBJ1-5; possibly TRBD1 for D (6 bases). The V gene lost 3 bases and the J gene lost 4 bases, with 13 bases spanning the gap. The CDR3 has 15 residues. Germline V gene sequence: CDR1 KGHSH, CDR2 LQKENI. CDR3 nucleotide sequence: TGTGCCAGCTCACCCCTTCGGACAGAAAATCAGCCCCAGCATTTT. This gives the protein CASSPLRTENQPQHF.

The V call is TRBV19, the J call TRBJ2-5; tentatively, D is TRBD1 (5 bases). Germline loops: CDR1 LNHDA, CDR2 SQIVND (reference sequence). The CDR3 contains 13 residues. V shed 7 bases and J shed 3 bases, with 12 bases lying between them. The CDR3 nucleotides are TGTGCCAGTACCAAAGGACACGAAGAGACCCAGTACTTC. It is translated as CASTKGHEETQYF.

The CDR3 sequence: CASSEWGQGDEKLFF. The DNA for the CDR3 is TGTGCCAGCAGTGAATGGGGACAGGGAGACGAAAAACTGTTTTTT. V is TRBV6-1 and J is TRBJ1-4; 9 nucleotides line up with TRBD1. The CDR3 covers 15 residues. The germline V gene encodes CDR1 MNHNS and CDR2 SASEGT. After removal of 2 bases from V and 8 bases from J, the junction contained 6 bases not matched to a gene.

J is TRBJ1-1 and V is TRBV6-5; D perhaps matches TRBD1 (6 bases). The CDR3 length is 11 residues. Trimming stripped 6 bases from V and 10 bases from J, with 12 bases between. Germline loops: CDR1 MNHEY, CDR2 SVGAGI. CDR3: CASRYREGAFF. The CDR3 DNA reads TGTGCCAGCAGGTACAGGGAAGGAGCTTTCTTT.

The gene calls are TRBV11-2 and TRBJ1-1; D is unclear. Trimming took off 2 bases at V and 1 base at J, with 11 bases between the two ends. Germline loops: CDR1 SGHAT, CDR2 FQNNGV. The CDR3 loop spans 15 amino acids. The CDR3 DNA reads TGTGCCAGCAGCTTATTTCGTGCCCCGAACACTGAAGCTTTCTTT. Its translation is CASSLFRAPNTEAFF.

To note about this clone: At one of its ends the junction is not consistent with the germline gene, which may arise from a read error. The rearrangement links TRBV5-1 to TRBJ2-5, with D perhaps assigned TRBD1 or TRBD2 (6 bases each). This CDR3 comprises 13 residues. The germline CDR1 and CDR2 sequences are SGHRS and YFSETQ. The CDR3 reads CASSLGGPETQYF. CDR3 DNA: TGCGCCAGTAGCTTAGGGGGGCCGGAGACCCAGTACTTC.

The CDR3 DNA sequence: TGCAGTGCTAGAGGGGGCACTGGCTACACCTTC. Translation gives CSARGGTGYTF. The V call is TRBV20-1, the J call TRBJ1-2; D is possibly TRBD1 (5 bases). The CDR3 is made up of 11 amino acids. Germline values: CDR1 DFQATT, CDR2 SNEGSKA (reference sequence). Trimming stripped 1 base from V and 7 bases from J, with 7 bases between.

V and J are TRBV15 and TRBJ1-1; D is undetermined. Looked up from germline, CDR1 is LNHNV and CDR2 is YYDKDF (reference sequence). CDR3 length equals 14 residues. V lost 3 bases, J lost 4 bases, and 12 bases lay in between. The CDR3 DNA reads as TGTGCCACCAGCAGGTTCCGGGCTCTCACTGAAGCTTTCTTT. Translating gives CATSRFRALTEAFF.